This entry features one T cell receptor beta chain sequence. This sample was taken from a study of blood T cell repertoires in COVID-19. Study-level information: Nucleic acid was either cDNA or gDNA, and it came from T cells, B-cell-depleted T cells, or PBMCs.

Here immunoSEQ multiplex PCR was the method, and the copy in TCRdb shows in-frame clones only, minus some. The sample includes 150,000 to 200,000 clones, around nine tenths seen only once; the top ten take over 4.5%. Trimming stripped 0 bases from V and 2 bases from J, with 16 bases between. Per the germline V gene, CDR1 is SGHDN and CDR2 is FVKESK. The CDR3 spans 17 residues. Sequenced input: peripheral blood. The receptor's source is a human donor in a cohort sampled during active COVID-19. This chain joins TRBV14 and TRBJ2-5; D not certain. The CDR3 protein is CASSQDRKPKLQETQYF. The CDR3 DNA is TGTGCCAGCAGCCAAGATAGGAAGCCTAAACTACAAGAGACCCAGTACTTC. The full variable domain, in which reference TRBV14 and TRBJ2-5 provide the parts outside the CDR3, is EAGVTQFPSHSVIEKGQTVTLRCDPISGHDNLYWYRRVMGKEIKFLLHFVKESKQDESGMPNNRFLAERTGGTYSTLKVQPAELEDSGVYFCASSQDRKPKLQETQYFGPGTRLLVL.